The 4 T cell receptor beta chains below all came from one sample that was sequenced in a study of T cell responses to AZD1222 COVID-19 vaccine. TCRdb's table, derived via immunoSEQ multiplex PCR, lists solely in-frame clones and lacks some. The profile shows approximately 92,000 clones, around 90% of them singletons. Sample: peripheral blood, taken on day 0 of AZD1222 vaccination. The receptor source for this set is an adult in good health.

This clone was recorded only once. The gene calls are TRBV10-2 and TRBJ2-1; TRBD2 is a possible D gene (6 bases). This CDR3 is built from 15 residues. V was shortened by 6 bases and J by 0 bases, with 12 bases between the two germline ends. CDR1 and CDR2 (germline): WSHSY, SAAADI. The CDR3 nucleotides read TGCGCCAGCAGGACGGGACTCAGCTCCTACAATGAGCAGTTCTTC. It yields the protein CASRTGLSSYNEQFF.

This clone was observed a few times. The rearrangement joins TRBV6-5 to TRBJ1-1; 9 bases match TRBD1. The CDR3 has 15 amino acids. The ends lost 2 bases at V and 1 base at J; junction bases unmatched: 2. Germline-derived CDR1 and CDR2 are MNHEY and SVGAGI. The CDR3 coding sequence is TGTGCCAGCAGTTACGGGACAGGGTGGAACACTGAAGCTTTCTTT. This codes for CASSYGTGWNTEAFF.

The V gene is TRBV28, the J gene TRBJ1-1; D call uncertain. Per germline, CDR1 MDHEN and CDR2 SYDVKM. V was clipped by 6 bases and J by 3 bases, with 17 bases between them. This CDR3 contains 15 residues. CDR3 in amino acids: CASSRPIGRDTEAFF. CDR3 bases: TGTGCCAGCAGCCGCCCTATTGGACGGGACACTGAAGCTTTCTTT.

V gene TRBV7-9 combines with J gene TRBJ1-1; D ambiguous. Germline CDR1 SEHNR, CDR2 FQNEAQ (reference sequence). V dropped 5 bases and J dropped 5 bases, with 18 bases sitting between them. This CDR3 spans 15 amino acids. In DNA form, the CDR3 reads TGTGCCAGCAGCCCGAGGGTCGGGGTTCTTACTGAAGCTTTCTTT. This codes for CASSPRVGVLTEAFF. The whole variable domain, remainder taken from reference TRBV7-9 and TRBJ1-1, is DTGVSQNPRHKITKRGQNVTFRCDPISEHNRLYWYRQTLGQGPEFLTYFQNEAQLEKSRLLSDRFSAERPKGSFSTLEIQRTEQGDSAMYLCASSPRVGVLTEAFFGQGTRLTVV.